The T cell receptor (beta chain) described here comes from a study of control samples from healthy donors and cancer patients. Clones were sequenced by immunoSEQ multiplex PCR, and TCRdb holds only the in-frame ones, with some missing. Of tens of thousands of clones in the sample, about 86% are singletons; the top ten hold 0.95% to 1.5%. The CDR3 is 13 amino acids. The V end was cut by 1 base, the J end by 8 bases, with 11 bases between. This chain links TRBV12-3 or TRBV12-4 with TRBJ1-2; D unresolved. The sequence came from a woman aged 45-60 years in good health. Sequencing was performed on blood. The CDR3 nucleotides read TGTGCCAGCAGTTTAGACGGGTCTCACGGCTACACCTTC. This translates into CASSLDGSHGYTF.